The 8 T cell receptor beta chains below all came from one sample that was sequenced in a study of blood T cell repertoires in COVID-19. TCRdb's copy holds only in-frame clones and misses some; the assay was immunoSEQ multiplex PCR. The data hold about 350,000 clones, with roughly 87% observed a single time. Sequenced input: PBMCs or T cells enriched from blood (not recorded which). These receptors were obtained from a woman aged 25 to 39 who had recovered from COVID-19.

The chain uses TRBV5-1 and TRBJ1-5; weak D call: TRBD1 (5 bases). This CDR3 is built from 14 residues. CDR1 is SGHRS and CDR2 is YFSETQ in the germline V gene. V lost 2 bases, J lost 5 bases, and 11 bases lay in between. This CDR3 reads CASSFGGGDQPQHF. CDR3 nucleotide sequence: TGCGCCAGCAGCTTTGGAGGAGGGGATCAGCCCCAGCATTTT.

The CDR3 sequence is CASSEPGQGFANGYTF. CDR3 DNA: TGTGCCAGCAGCGAACCGGGACAGGGATTCGCAAATGGCTACACCTTC. This chain links TRBV11-2 with TRBJ1-2; TRBD1 aligns across 9 bases. CDR1 and CDR2 from the germline V gene are SGHAT and FQNNGV. This CDR3 has 16 residues. Trimming cost V 5 bases and J 6 bases; bases outside gene matches: 13.

V and J are TRBV5-4 and TRBJ1-4; D is possibly TRBD1 (5 bases). The CDR3 has 14 residues. V was pared by 3 bases and J by 4 bases, with 10 bases between. Germline V lookup: CDR1 SGHNT, CDR2 YYREEE (reference sequence). CDR3 sequence: CASSSGVLNEKLFF. The CDR3 nucleotides read TGTGCCAGCAGCTCGGGGGTCCTTAATGAAAAACTGTTTTTT.

The chain uses TRBV4-1 and TRBJ2-5, with D perhaps TRBD2 (5 bases). In germline, CDR1 is MGHRA, CDR2 YSYEKL. V gave up 0 bases and J gave up 5 bases, with 10 bases separating them. The CDR3 contains 14 residues. The DNA of the CDR3 is TGCGCCAGCAGCCAAGATCTAGCCCGGGAGACCCAGTACTTC. Amino acid sequence: CASSQDLARETQYF.

The chain is built from TRBV6-2 or TRBV6-3 and TRBJ2-3; D uncertain. V was cut by 2 bases and J by 0 bases, with 12 bases left in between. This CDR3 region has 16 residues. The germline V gene has CDR1 MNHEY and CDR2 SVGEGT. The CDR3 is CASSYVGGPSTDTQYF. The CDR3 DNA follows: TGTGCCAGCAGTTACGTAGGCGGCCCTAGCACAGATACGCAGTATTTT.

The chain joins TRBV9 to TRBJ1-1; TRBD1 aligns across 7 bases. Looked up from germline, CDR1 is SGDLS and CDR2 is YYNGEE. The CDR3 contains 13 residues. Losses at the gene ends were 3 bases for V and 7 bases for J; bases not matched to a gene: 6. Written as DNA, the CDR3 is TGTGCCAGCAGCGCCAGGGGGTTCAATGAAGCTTTCTTT. This translates into CASSARGFNEAFF.

The genes are TRBV29-1 and TRBJ1-1; D ambiguous. The germline V gene encodes CDR1 SQVTM and CDR2 ANQGSEA. This CDR3 contains 15 residues. V was clipped by 0 bases and J by 6 bases, with 17 bases between them. CDR3 DNA sequence: TGCAGCGTTGAAGATCTAGGCGGAGAGATGGCTGAAGCTTTCTTT. Its protein is CSVEDLGGEMAEAFF.

This chain connects TRBV24-1 to TRBJ2-1; 9 bases align to TRBD1. Trimming at V came to 9 bases and at J to 8 bases, leaving 4 bases not matched to a gene. CDR3 length: 12 amino acids. CDR1 and CDR2 (germline): KGHDR, SFDVKD. Here the CDR3 reads CATGQGRDEQFF. For the CDR3, the DNA is TGTGCCACCGGACAGGGGAGGGATGAGCAGTTCTTC.